The 28 T cell receptor beta chains presented below share a single source sample, sequenced in a study of T cell repertoires in cytomegalovirus infection. A single record per CDR3 protein comes from TCRdb applying MiXCR to the reads. The sample records around 69,000 distinct CDR3 sequences, 20% to 25% being singletons. Their target antigens are unknown. This specimen consisted of CD8+ T cells from cultured PBMCs, obtained from culture after CMV antigen stimulation. The receptor set was obtained from a human donor in good health (CMV status not recorded). Some clones in this sample may be carry-over from other donors' samples.

The rearrangement joins TRBV19 to TRBJ1-1; D is unclear. The CDR3 is 12 amino acids. Deletions cut 3 bases from V and 3 bases from J, with 5 bases between. Germline assignment: CDR1 LNHDA and CDR2 SQIVND (reference sequence). The CDR3 spells CASSIGHTEAFF. DNA of the CDR3: TGTGCCAGTAGTATTGGCCACACTGAAGCTTTCTTT.

This clonotype was observed a handful of times. This sequence joins TRBV6-2 or TRBV6-3 and TRBJ2-3; D unresolved. The V end lost 2 bases, the J end lost 0 bases, and 18 bases lay between the germline ends. CDR3 size: 18 residues. Germline loops: CDR1 MNHEY, CDR2 SVGEGT. Here the CDR3 DNA reads TGTGCCAGCAGTTACCGGCCAGCTGGGTATCCCAGCACAGATACGCAGTATTTT. Translated, it gives CASSYRPAGYPSTDTQYF.

This clonotype appeared a few times. The chain is built from TRBV7-8 and TRBJ1-2, with D possibly matching TRBD1 (6 bases). This CDR3 spans 15 amino acids. The V end was cut by 2 bases, the J end by 6 bases, with 16 bases between. The germline V gene encodes CDR1 SGHVS and CDR2 FQNEAQ. This CDR3 is CASSLTGSAPDGYTF. The DNA for the CDR3 is TGTGCCAGCAGCTTAACAGGGTCGGCCCCCGATGGCTACACCTTC.

The CDR3, as DNA: TGTGCCAGCAGTTTTAGCCACGGGGACGGCAATCAGCCCCAGCATTTT. Amino acid sequence: CASSFSHGDGNQPQHF. This chain links TRBV27 with TRBJ1-5; possible D gene TRBD1, 5 bases. The CDR3 sequence is 16 residues long. The V end lost 3 bases, the J end lost 2 bases, and 14 bases lay between the germline ends. Germline V lookup: CDR1 MNHEY, CDR2 SMNVEV (reference sequence).

This clonotype was detected a few times. The chain has TRBV7-9 and TRBJ2-7, with a weak D call TRBD1 (6 bases). Germline V gene lookup returns CDR1 SEHNR and CDR2 FQNEAQ (reference sequence). This CDR3 comprises 14 residues. Trimming removed 5 bases at V and 0 bases at J, with 11 bases between. CDR3 bases: TGTGCCAGCAGCCCTCCGGACAGCTCCTACGAGCAGTACTTC. Protein sequence: CASSPPDSSYEQYF.

The chain's CDR3 is CASSRRGTGGGEQFF. In DNA form, the CDR3 reads TGTGCCAGCAGCCGGAGAGGGACAGGGGGGGGTGAGCAGTTCTTC. The chain employs TRBV12-3 or TRBV12-4 and TRBJ2-1; 11 bases map to TRBD1. The CDR3 consists of 15 residues. The V segment lost 6 bases and the J segment 9 bases; nucleotides outside the gene matches: 10.

On this clonotype: The germline gene is not matched at one end of the junction; a read error may be the cause. V usage is TRBV6-2 or TRBV6-3 and J usage is TRBJ2-2, with no clear D. This CDR3 has 13 amino acids. CDR1 and CDR2 from the germline V gene are MNHEY and SVGEGT. CDR3 nucleotides: TGTGCCAGCAGTTACTCGAATACCGGGGAGCTGTTTTTT. Translating gives CASSYSNTGELFF.

This clonotype was observed a handful of times. V is TRBV28 and J is TRBJ2-3, with 10 positions matching TRBD1. Germline V lookup: CDR1 MDHEN, CDR2 SYDVKM. This CDR3 comprises 15 residues. The V segment lost 5 bases and the J segment 5 bases; nucleotides outside the gene matches: 7. This CDR3 reads CASSGDRGSGDTQYF. In nucleotides, the CDR3 is TGTGCCAGCAGTGGGGACAGGGGTAGTGGAGATACGCAGTATTTT.

V gene TRBV7-9 combines with J gene TRBJ2-1; 10 bases align to TRBD2. CDR3 size: 15 residues. In germline, CDR1 is SEHNR, CDR2 FQNEAQ (reference sequence). The junction had 7 bases not matched to a gene; V was cut back by 4 bases and J by 7 bases. CDR3: CASSSPGLAVNEQFF. In DNA form, the CDR3 reads TGTGCCAGCAGCTCCCCCGGACTAGCGGTGAATGAGCAGTTCTTC. Supplemented by reference TRBV7-9 and TRBJ2-1, the full variable domain reads DTGVSQNPRHKITKRGQNVTFRCDPISEHNRLYWYRQTLGQGPEFLTYFQNEAQLEKSRLLSDRFSAERPKGSFSTLEIQRTEQGDSAMYLCASSSPGLAVNEQFFGPGTRLTVL.

The CDR3 is CASSLVPPGLPWGYTF. In DNA form, the CDR3 reads TGTGCCAGCAGCTTAGTACCTCCAGGGCTACCGTGGGGCTACACCTTC. J is TRBJ1-2 and V is TRBV7-9; D perhaps matches TRBD1 (5 bases). V dropped 1 base and J dropped 8 bases, with 20 bases sitting between them. This CDR3 contains 16 residues. Germline loops: CDR1 SEHNR, CDR2 FQNEAQ (reference sequence).

This clonotype was seen only a few times. V usage is TRBV14 and J usage is TRBJ2-3, with 9 bases lining up with TRBD2. The CDR3 runs 16 residues. The V gene end was trimmed by 4 bases and the J gene end by 0 bases; junction bases not matched to a gene: 5. Germline V gene data show CDR1 as SGHDN and CDR2 as FVKESK. CDR3: CASSLLTSGSTDTQYF. CDR3 sequence (DNA): TGTGCCAGCAGCCTACTGACTAGCGGTAGCACAGATACGCAGTATTTT. Based on the CDR3 plus reference TRBV14 and TRBJ2-3, the full variable domain is EAGVTQFPSHSVIEKGQTVTLRCDPISGHDNLYWYRRVMGKEIKFLLHFVKESKQDESGMPNNRFLAERTGGTYSTLKVQPAELEDSGVYFCASSLLTSGSTDTQYFGPGTRLTVL.

The rearrangement links TRBV6-1 to TRBJ1-1; unclear D gene. The CDR3 loop spans 13 amino acids. Trimming took 6 bases from V and 0 from J, leaving 8 bases between them. CDR1 MNHNS and CDR2 SASEGT come from the germline V gene. CDR3 region: CASSEGLNTEAFF. The CDR3 DNA reads as TGTGCCAGCAGCGAGGGATTGAACACTGAAGCTTTCTTT.

The genes are TRBV4-3 and TRBJ1-2; 12 nucleotides align to TRBD1. The CDR3 totals 16 residues. Germline CDR1 reads LGHNA; CDR2 reads YSLEER. V was pared by 1 base and J by 4 bases, with 4 bases of the junction left unmatched. CDR3 bases: TGCGCCAGCAGCCAAGGGGGACAGGGGGCCGCCTATGGCTACACCTTC. Amino acids: CASSQGGQGAAYGYTF.

This clonotype appeared a few times. The rearrangement links TRBV4-2 to TRBJ1-2; no reliable D call. V lost 10 bases and J 0 bases, leaving 12 bases between the germline ends. Germline assignment: CDR1 LGHNA and CDR2 YNFKEQ. The CDR3 runs 13 residues. The CDR3 loop is CATSEAANYGYTF. In DNA, the CDR3 is TGTGCCACCTCGGAGGCAGCTAACTATGGCTACACCTTC.

CDR3 protein: CASSSAGGPVNEQFF. The CDR3 region has the DNA TGTGCCAGCAGCTCAGCGGGGGGGCCGGTGAATGAGCAGTTCTTC. The chain has TRBV7-9 and TRBJ2-1; 10 bases match TRBD2. This CDR3 has 15 amino acids. CDR1 SEHNR and CDR2 FQNEAQ come from the germline V gene (reference sequence). Trimming took 4 bases from V and 7 from J; bases not matched to a gene: 7.

This clonotype was counted a few times. The CDR3, as DNA: TGTGCCAGCAGTTTAACGGGACTCCCGGAGCCCCTGGGGGGCTACACCTTC. Encoded protein: CASSLTGLPEPLGGYTF. J is TRBJ1-2 and V is TRBV12-3 or TRBV12-4, with D maybe TRBD1 (5 bases). Between the trimmed V and J ends, which lost 2 bases and 8 bases, there was a span of 24 bases. This CDR3 contains 17 residues.

This clonotype appeared a few times. V and J are TRBV4-1 and TRBJ1-1; 7 nucleotides line up with TRBD1. The CDR3 covers 16 residues. Germline V CDR1 and CDR2: MGHRA, YSYEKL. V shed 4 bases, J shed 3 bases, and the junction held 11 bases outside the gene matches. CDR3 amino acids: CASSLPDRVQDTEAFF. CDR3 nucleotide sequence: TGCGCCAGCAGCCTTCCTGACAGGGTCCAGGACACTGAAGCTTTCTTT.

There are many counts of this clonotype. The J gene is TRBJ2-2, the V gene TRBV4-3; 9 bases align to TRBD2. Trimming at V came to 0 bases and at J to 1 base, leaving 6 bases not matched to a gene. The CDR3 is made up of 18 amino acids. Germline CDR1 and CDR2: LGHNA and YSLEER. This chain's CDR3 is CASSQDLWRGGNTGELFF. Written as DNA, the CDR3 is TGCGCCAGCAGCCAAGATTTGTGGCGGGGGGGGAACACCGGGGAGCTGTTTTTT.

This clonotype was seen only a few times. The rearrangement uses TRBV7-8 and TRBJ1-4; maybe TRBD1 (6 bases). V was cut by 2 bases and J by 2 bases, with 18 bases left in between. The CDR3 consists of 18 residues. Germline V lookup: CDR1 SGHVS, CDR2 FQNEAQ. The CDR3, as DNA: TGTGCCAGCAGCTTAAAAGGATTCGTAACAGGGACTAATGAAAAACTGTTTTTT. Translating gives CASSLKGFVTGTNEKLFF.

This clonotype was found many times. The chain links TRBV11-2 to TRBJ2-7; 8 bases agree with TRBD1. The germline V gene encodes CDR1 SGHAT and CDR2 FQNNGV. With V trimmed by 1 base and J by 2 bases, 4 bases remained unmatched. This CDR3 region has 15 residues. CDR3 loop: CASSLGTGIAYEQYF. CDR3 in DNA: TGTGCCAGCAGCTTAGGGACAGGGATCGCCTACGAGCAGTACTTC. The complete variable domain, with remaining parts taken from reference TRBV11-2 and TRBJ2-7, reads EAGVAQSPRYKIIEKRQSVAFWCNPISGHATLYWYQQILGQGPKLLIQFQNNGVVDDSQLPKDRFSAERLKGVDSTLKIQPAKLEDSAVYLCASSLGTGIAYEQYFGPGTRLTVT.

This clonotype was observed a handful of times. This chain connects TRBV7-2 to TRBJ2-5; D is unresolved. The length of the CDR3 is 13 residues. Deletions cut 6 bases from V and 5 bases from J, with 13 bases between. The germline CDR1 and CDR2 sequences are SGHTA and FQGNSA. The CDR3 nucleotides are TGTGCCAGCAGTCCCTGGCTGACGGAGACCCAGTACTTC. Protein sequence: CASSPWLTETQYF.

This clonotype turned up a few times. V gene TRBV14 combines with J gene TRBJ1-1, with 7 bases that match TRBD1. From germline, CDR1 is SGHDN and CDR2 FVKESK. This CDR3 contains 14 residues. V shed 3 bases, J shed 6 bases, and the junction held 7 bases outside the gene matches. As DNA, the CDR3 is TGTGCCAGCAGCCAGACAGGGCAAGGGGCTGAAGCTTTCTTT. This translates into CASSQTGQGAEAFF.

J is TRBJ2-6 and V is TRBV13, with 9 bases aligning to TRBD1. V shed 3 bases, J shed 4 bases, and the junction held 7 bases outside the gene matches. There are 17 residues in the CDR3. Germline V CDR1 and CDR2: PRHDT, FYEKMQ (reference sequence). For the CDR3, the DNA is TGTGCCAGCAGCTTGGGACAGGGAAGGAGAGGGGCCAACGTCCTGACTTTC. This sequence encodes CASSLGQGRRGANVLTF.

This clonotype appeared a few times. This chain connects TRBV4-1 to TRBJ1-1; D might be TRBD1 (5 bases). The CDR3 runs 14 residues. The V end was cut by 1 base, the J end by 5 bases, with 11 bases between. CDR1 is MGHRA, CDR2 YSYEKL, per germline. This CDR3 reads CASSQVEGTTEAFF. The CDR3 nucleotides are TGCGCCAGCAGCCAAGTCGAGGGGACGACTGAAGCTTTCTTT.

The sample holds a few counts of this clonotype. The chain uses TRBV7-2 and TRBJ2-7; TRBD1 matches at 9 bases. Per germline, CDR1 SGHTA and CDR2 FQGNSA. CDR3 length: 15 amino acids. The ends lost 4 bases at V and 6 bases at J; junction bases unmatched: 10. DNA for the CDR3: TGTGCCAGCAGCTCGCCGGGACAGGGTGTCGTCGAGCAGTACTTC. Amino acid sequence: CASSSPGQGVVEQYF.

CDR3 protein: CASSLSGSDTQYF. DNA of the CDR3: TGTGCCAGCAGCTTATCCGGATCAGATACGCAGTATTTT. The chain links TRBV7-3 to TRBJ2-3; D unresolved. The CDR3 has 13 amino acids. V dropped 2 bases and J dropped 4 bases, with 7 bases sitting between them. CDR1 is SGHTA and CDR2 is FQGTGA in the germline V gene.

Here the CDR3 reads CASSPGSGGKSDEQFF. For the CDR3, the DNA is TGCGCCAGCAGCCCCGGTAGCGGGGGGAAGTCAGATGAGCAGTTCTTC. The V gene is TRBV4-1, the J gene TRBJ2-1, with 10 bases identical to TRBD2. The germline V gene has CDR1 MGHRA and CDR2 YSYEKL. The CDR3 runs 16 residues. With 4 bases clipped from V and 8 bases from J, the junction kept 11 bases outside the gene matches.

The V and J genes are TRBV6-5 and TRBJ2-5, with D possibly being TRBD1 (5 bases). This CDR3 contains 16 residues. Germline CDR1 and CDR2: MNHEY and SVGAGI. V was pared by 5 bases and J by 4 bases, with 20 bases between. In DNA, the CDR3 is TGTGCCAGCAGTCCTCCCTGGGGCAGGGCTGGAGAGACCCAGTACTTC. It is translated as CASSPPWGRAGETQYF.